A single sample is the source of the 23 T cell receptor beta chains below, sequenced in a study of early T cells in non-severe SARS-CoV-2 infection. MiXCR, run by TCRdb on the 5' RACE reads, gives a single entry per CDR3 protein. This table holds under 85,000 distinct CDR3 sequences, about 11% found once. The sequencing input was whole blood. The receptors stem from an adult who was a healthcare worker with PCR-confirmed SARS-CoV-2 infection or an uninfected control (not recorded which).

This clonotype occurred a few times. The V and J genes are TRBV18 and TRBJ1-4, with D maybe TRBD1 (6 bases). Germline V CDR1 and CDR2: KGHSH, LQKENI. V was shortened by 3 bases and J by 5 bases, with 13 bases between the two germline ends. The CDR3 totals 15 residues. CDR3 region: CASSPLQGGNEKLFF. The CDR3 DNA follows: TGTGCCAGCTCACCCTTACAGGGTGGAAATGAAAAACTGTTTTTT.

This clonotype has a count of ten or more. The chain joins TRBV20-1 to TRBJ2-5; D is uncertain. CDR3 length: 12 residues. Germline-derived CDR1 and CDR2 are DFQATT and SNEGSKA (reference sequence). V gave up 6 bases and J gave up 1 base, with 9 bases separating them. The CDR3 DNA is TGCAGTGCAAACGGAGTCCAAGAGACCCAGTACTTC. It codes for CSANGVQETQYF.

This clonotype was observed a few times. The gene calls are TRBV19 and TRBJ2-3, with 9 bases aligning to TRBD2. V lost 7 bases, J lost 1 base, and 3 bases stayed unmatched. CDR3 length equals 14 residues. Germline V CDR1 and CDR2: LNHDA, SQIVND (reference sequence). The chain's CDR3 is CASKIAGGTDTQYF. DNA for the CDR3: TGTGCCAGTAAAATAGCGGGGGGCACAGATACGCAGTATTTT.

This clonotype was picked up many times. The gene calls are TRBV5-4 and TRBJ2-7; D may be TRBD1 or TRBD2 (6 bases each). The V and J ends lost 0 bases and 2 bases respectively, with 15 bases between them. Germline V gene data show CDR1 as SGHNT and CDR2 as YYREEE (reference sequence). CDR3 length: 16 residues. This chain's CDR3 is CASSLAHRRDTYEQYF. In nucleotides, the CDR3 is TGTGCCAGCAGCTTGGCTCACCGGCGGGACACCTACGAGCAGTACTTC.

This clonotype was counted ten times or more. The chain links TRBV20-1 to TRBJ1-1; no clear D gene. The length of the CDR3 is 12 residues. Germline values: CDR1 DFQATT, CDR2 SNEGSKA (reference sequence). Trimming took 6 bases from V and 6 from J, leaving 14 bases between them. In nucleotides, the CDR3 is TGCAGTGCGCTAGGTACCAACGCTGAAGCTTTCTTT. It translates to CSALGTNAEAFF.

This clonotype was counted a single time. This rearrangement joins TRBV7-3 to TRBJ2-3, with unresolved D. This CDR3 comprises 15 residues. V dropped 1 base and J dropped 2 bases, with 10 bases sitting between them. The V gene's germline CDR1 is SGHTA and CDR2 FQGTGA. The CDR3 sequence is CASSLSSLLTDTQYF. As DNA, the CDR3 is TGTGCCAGCAGCTTAAGTTCCCTCCTCACAGATACGCAGTATTTT.

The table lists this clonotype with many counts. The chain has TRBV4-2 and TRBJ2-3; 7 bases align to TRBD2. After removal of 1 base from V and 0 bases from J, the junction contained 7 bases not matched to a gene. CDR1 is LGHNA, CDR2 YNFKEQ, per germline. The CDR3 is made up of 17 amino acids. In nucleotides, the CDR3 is TGTGCCAGCAGCCAAGTTTCGGGTAGCGGGAGCACAGATACGCAGTATTTT. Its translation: CASSQVSGSGSTDTQYF.

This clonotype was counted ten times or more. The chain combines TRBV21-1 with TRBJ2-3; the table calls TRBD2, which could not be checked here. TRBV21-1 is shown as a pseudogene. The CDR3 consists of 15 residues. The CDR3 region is CASSKSGLPPETQYF. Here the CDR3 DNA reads TGTGCCAGCAGCAAATCCGGACTGCCTCCAGAGACGCAGTATTTT.

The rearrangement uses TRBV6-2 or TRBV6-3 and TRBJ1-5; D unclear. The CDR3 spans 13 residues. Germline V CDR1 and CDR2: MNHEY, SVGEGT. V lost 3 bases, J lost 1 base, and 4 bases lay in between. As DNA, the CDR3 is TGTGCCAGCAGTTATTACAGCAATCAGCCCCAGCATTTT. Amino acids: CASSYYSNQPQHF.

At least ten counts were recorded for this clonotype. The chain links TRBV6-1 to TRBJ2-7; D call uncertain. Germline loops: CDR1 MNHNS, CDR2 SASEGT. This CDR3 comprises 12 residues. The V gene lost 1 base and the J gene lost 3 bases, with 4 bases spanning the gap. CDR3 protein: CASSEGSYEQYF. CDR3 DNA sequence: TGTGCCAGCAGTGAAGGCAGCTACGAGCAGTACTTC.

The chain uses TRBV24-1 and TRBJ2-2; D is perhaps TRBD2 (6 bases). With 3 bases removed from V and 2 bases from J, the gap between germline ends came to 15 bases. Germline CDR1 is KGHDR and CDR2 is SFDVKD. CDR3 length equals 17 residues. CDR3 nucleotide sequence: TGTGCCACCAGTGATCACTTTAGGACTAAAAACACCGGGGAGCTGTTTTTT. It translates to CATSDHFRTKNTGELFF.

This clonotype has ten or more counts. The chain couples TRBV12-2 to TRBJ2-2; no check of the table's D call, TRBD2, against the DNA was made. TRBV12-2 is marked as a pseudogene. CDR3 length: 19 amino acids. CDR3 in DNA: TGTGCAAGTCGCTTAAAGAGAAGAGCTAGAGCGACGAACACCGGGGAGCTGTTTTTT. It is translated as CASRLKRRARATNTGELFF.

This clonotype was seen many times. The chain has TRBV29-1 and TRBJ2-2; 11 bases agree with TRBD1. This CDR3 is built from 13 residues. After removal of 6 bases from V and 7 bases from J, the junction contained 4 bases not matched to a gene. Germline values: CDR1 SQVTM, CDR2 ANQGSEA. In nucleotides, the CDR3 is TGCAGCGTGAGGACAGGGGGCAGCGGGGAGCTGTTTTTT. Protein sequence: CSVRTGGSGELFF.

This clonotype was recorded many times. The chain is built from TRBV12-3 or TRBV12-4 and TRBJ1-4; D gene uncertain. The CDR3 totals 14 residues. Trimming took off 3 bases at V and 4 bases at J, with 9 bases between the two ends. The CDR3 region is CASSFGPNNEKLFF. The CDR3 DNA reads TGTGCCAGCAGTTTCGGCCCGAATAATGAAAAACTGTTTTTT.

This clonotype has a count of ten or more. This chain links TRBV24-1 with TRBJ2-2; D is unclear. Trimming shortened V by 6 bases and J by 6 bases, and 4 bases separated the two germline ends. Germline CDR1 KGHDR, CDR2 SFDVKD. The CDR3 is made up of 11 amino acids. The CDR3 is CATSFSGELFF. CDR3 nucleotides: TGTGCCACCAGTTTTTCCGGGGAGCTGTTTTTT.

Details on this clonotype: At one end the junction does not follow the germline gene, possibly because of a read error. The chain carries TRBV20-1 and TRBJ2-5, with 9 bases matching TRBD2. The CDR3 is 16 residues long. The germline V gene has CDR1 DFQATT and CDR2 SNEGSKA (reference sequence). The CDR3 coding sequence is TGCAGTGCTAGAGATATCGAGCGGGGGGACCAAGAGACCCGGTACTTC. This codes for CSARDIERGDQETRYF.

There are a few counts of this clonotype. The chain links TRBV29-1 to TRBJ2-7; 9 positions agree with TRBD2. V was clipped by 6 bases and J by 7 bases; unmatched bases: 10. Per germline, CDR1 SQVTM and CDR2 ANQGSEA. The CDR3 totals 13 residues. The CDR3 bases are TGCAGCGTCGGCAGGAGCGGGGGGATGGAGCAGTACTTC. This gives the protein CSVGRSGGMEQYF.

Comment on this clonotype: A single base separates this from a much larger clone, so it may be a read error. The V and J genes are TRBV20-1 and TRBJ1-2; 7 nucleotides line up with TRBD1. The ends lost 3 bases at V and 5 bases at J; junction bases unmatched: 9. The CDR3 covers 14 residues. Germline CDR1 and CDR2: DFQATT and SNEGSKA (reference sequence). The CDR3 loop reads CSASRQGNPYGYTF. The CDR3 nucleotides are TGCAGTGCTAGTCGACAGGGAAATCCATATGGCTACACCTTC.

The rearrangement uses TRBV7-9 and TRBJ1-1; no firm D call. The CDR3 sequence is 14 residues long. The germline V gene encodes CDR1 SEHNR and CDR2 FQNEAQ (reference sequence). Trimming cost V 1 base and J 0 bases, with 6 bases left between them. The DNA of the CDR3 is TGTGCCAGCAGCTTAGAAGAACTGAACACTGAAGCTTTCTTT. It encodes CASSLEELNTEAFF.

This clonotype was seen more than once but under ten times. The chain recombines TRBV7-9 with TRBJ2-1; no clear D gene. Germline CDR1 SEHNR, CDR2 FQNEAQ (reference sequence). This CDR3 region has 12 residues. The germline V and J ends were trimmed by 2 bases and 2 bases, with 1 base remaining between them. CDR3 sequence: CASSLPYNEQFF. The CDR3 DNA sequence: TGTGCCAGCAGCTTACCCTACAATGAGCAGTTCTTC.

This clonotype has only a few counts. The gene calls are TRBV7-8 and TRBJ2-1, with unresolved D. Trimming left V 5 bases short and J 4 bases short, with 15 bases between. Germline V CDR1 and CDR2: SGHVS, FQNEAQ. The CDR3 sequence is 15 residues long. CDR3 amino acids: CASSPGPLDYNEQFF. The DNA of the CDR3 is TGTGCCAGCAGCCCCGGTCCTTTAGATTACAATGAGCAGTTCTTC.

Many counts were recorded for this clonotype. The CDR3 nucleotides read TGTGCCAGCAGAGAAGTATTCAGATGGAACACTGAAGCTTTCTTT. Encoded protein: CASREVFRWNTEAFF. This rearrangement joins TRBV7-9 to TRBJ1-1, with D unclear. The CDR3 contains 15 residues. Germline assignment: CDR1 SEHNR and CDR2 FQNEAQ (reference sequence). Trimming pared 6 bases from V and 1 base from J, leaving 15 bases between.

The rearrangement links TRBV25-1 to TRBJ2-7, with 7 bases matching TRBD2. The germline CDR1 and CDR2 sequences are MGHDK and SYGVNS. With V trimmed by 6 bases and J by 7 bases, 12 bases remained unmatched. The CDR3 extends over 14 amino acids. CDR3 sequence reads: CASRGSGRKPEQYF. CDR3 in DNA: TGTGCCAGCAGGGGTAGCGGGCGGAAACCGGAGCAGTACTTC.